Sequencing of this T cell receptor beta chain was carried out in a study of response to subunit inactivated influenza vaccine. TCRdb fed the RT-PCR reads into MiXCR, producing one record per CDR3 protein. Among almost 600,000 distinct CDR3 sequences listed, 12% to 15% were seen once. A few counts support this clonotype. Germline V gene data show CDR1 as LGHDT and CDR2 as YNNKEL (reference sequence). The CDR3 has 12 amino acids. V lost 1 base and J lost 11, with 11 bases in between. The material was PBMCs from blood, obtained 12 days after vaccination. The sequence was collected from a man aged 50 to 59 who received an inactivated influenza vaccine. The V and J genes are TRBV3-1 and TRBJ1-1; no clear D gene. CDR3 DNA sequence: TGTGCCAGCAGCCAAGTAGAAGGGCAGGCTTTCTTT. This gives the protein CASSQVEGQAFF.